This TCR beta chain is from a study of Graves' ophthalmopathy and Graves' hyperthyroidism. Fresh peripheral blood, around 10 ml, was the PBMC source. As the template, RNA transcripts were used to amplify TCR beta CDR3 regions. RT-PCR in the first round used HTBI primers; a second-round multiplex PCR followed. TCRdb reprocessed the multiplex PCR reads via MiXCR and lists one record per CDR3 protein. The sample contains around 660,000 distinct CDR3 sequences, more than 40% of which appear only once. What was sequenced was peripheral blood. The receptor comes from an adult man with Graves' ophthalmopathy.

This CDR3 reads CSARPGSLNSPLHF. Here the CDR3 DNA reads TGCAGTGCTAGACCCGGAAGTTTGAATTCACCCCTCCACTTT. This sequence joins TRBV20-1 and TRBJ1-6; D not resolved. Trimming shortened V by 2 bases and J by 7 bases, and 12 bases separated the two germline ends. The CDR3 has 14 amino acids. Germline V gene lookup returns CDR1 DFQATT and CDR2 SNEGSKA (reference sequence).